One sample yielded the 31 T cell receptor beta chains listed below, sequenced in a study of cytomegalovirus exposure and HLA in healthy donors. The PCR contained 60 Vbeta and 13 Jbeta primers. Measured with immunoSEQ multiplex PCR; TCRdb has only the in-frame clones, and not every one. The sample holds over 250,000 clones, about nine tenths seen once. The sample consisted of PBMCs. These receptors all come from a man between 35 and 55 years old in good health and CMV-seropositive.

This clone was counted once. The J gene is TRBJ2-5, the V gene TRBV9; D possibly corresponds to TRBD2 (6 bases). Between the trimmed V and J ends, which lost 0 bases and 3 bases, there was a span of 12 bases. The CDR3 covers 15 residues. CDR1 and CDR2 (germline): SGDLS, YYNGEE. This CDR3 reads CASSVDPGREETQYF. The CDR3 DNA reads as TGTGCCAGCAGCGTAGACCCCGGGAGAGAAGAGACCCAGTACTTC.

The rearrangement uses TRBV19 and TRBJ2-5, with a possible D match to TRBD2 (5 bases). The length of the CDR3 is 18 residues. Germline V gene lookup returns CDR1 LNHDA and CDR2 SQIVND (reference sequence). Trimming removed 6 bases from V and 2 bases from J, with 25 bases in between. The CDR3 reads CASSHPARPSRRQETQYF. Written as DNA, the CDR3 is TGTGCCAGTAGCCACCCGGCCCGACCTAGCAGGCGGCAAGAGACCCAGTACTTC. The full variable domain, its missing parts supplied by reference TRBV19 and TRBJ2-5, is DGGITQSPKYLFRKEGQNVTLSCEQNLNHDAMYWYRQDPGQGLRLIYYSQIVNDFQKGDIAEGYSVSREKKESFPLTVTSAQKNPTAFYLCASSHPARPSRRQETQYFGPGTRLLVL.

Worth noting for this clone: The sample has other DNA sequences that encode this CDR3 too. The V gene is TRBV27, the J gene TRBJ2-7; D remains unclear. The CDR3 runs 13 residues. From germline, CDR1 is MNHEY and CDR2 SMNVEV (reference sequence). Trimming shortened V by 3 bases and J by 0 bases, and 6 bases separated the two germline ends. For the CDR3, the DNA is TGTGCCAGCAGTTTTGGCATCTCCTACGAGCAGTACTTC. Translating it yields CASSFGISYEQYF.

In its sample, this clone was seen once. V usage is TRBV6-5 and J usage is TRBJ1-2; TRBD1 aligns across 7 bases. The length of the CDR3 is 14 residues. CDR1 MNHEY and CDR2 SVGAGI come from the germline V gene. J was trimmed by 5 bases and V by 7 bases; bases with no gene match: 10. CDR3 in amino acids: CASTQGTVRYGYTF. The CDR3 DNA reads as TGTGCCAGCACCCAAGGGACAGTGCGTTATGGCTACACCTTC.

The chain recombines TRBV27 with TRBJ1-1; 9 positions agree with TRBD1. CDR1 is MNHEY, CDR2 SMNVEV, per germline (reference sequence). Losses at the gene ends were 7 bases for V and 1 base for J; bases not matched to a gene: 4. The CDR3 contains 14 residues. The CDR3 region has the DNA TGTGCCAGCAAACCGACAGGGGGGAACACTGAAGCTTTCTTT. Amino acid sequence: CASKPTGGNTEAFF.

This clone was detected once. This chain uses TRBV11-2 with TRBJ2-1, with TRBD2 identical over 12 bases. CDR3 length: 15 residues. Unmatched junction bases numbered 4, after V lost 1 base and J lost 9 bases. Germline-derived CDR1 and CDR2 are SGHAT and FQNNGV. CDR3 DNA: TGTGCCAGCAGCTTAGGCCTAGCGGGGGGGGGTGAGCAGTTCTTC. Encoded protein: CASSLGLAGGGEQFF.

The chain uses TRBV5-4 and TRBJ2-7, with D perhaps TRBD1 (6 bases). This CDR3 contains 14 residues. V was pared by 2 bases and J by 5 bases, with 14 bases between. Germline CDR1 SGHNT, CDR2 YYREEE (reference sequence). DNA of the CDR3: TGTGCCAGCAGCTTCGCACAGGGATCCCACGAGCAGTACTTC. Residues: CASSFAQGSHEQYF.

The V and J genes are TRBV4-1 and TRBJ2-7; D is perhaps TRBD2 (6 bases). Germline CDR1 is MGHRA and CDR2 is YSYEKL. The CDR3 extends over 16 amino acids. Trimming cost V 4 bases and J 4 bases, with 20 bases left between them. The DNA of the CDR3 is TGCGCCAGCAGCCCAGGAGGGGCAGGAAGGGATTACGAGCAGTACTTC. Residues: CASSPGGAGRDYEQYF.

The chain links TRBV7-6 to TRBJ2-7, with 14 bases that match TRBD2. In germline, CDR1 is SGHVS, CDR2 FNYEAQ. J gave up 5 bases and V 5 bases, and 11 bases lay outside the gene matches. There are 17 residues in the CDR3. CDR3 bases: TGTGCCAGCAGCCTCTACCTTGGGACTAGCGGGAGCCACGAGCAGTACTTC. It is translated as CASSLYLGTSGSHEQYF.

This chain uses TRBV14 with TRBJ2-1; 9 bases line up with TRBD2. Unmatched junction bases numbered 5, after V lost 1 base and J lost 7 bases. The CDR3 sequence is 15 residues long. Germline V lookup: CDR1 SGHDN, CDR2 FVKESK. CDR3 nucleotide sequence: TGTGCCAGCAGCCAAGTAGGCGGGGGGGTGAATGAGCAGTTCTTC. This sequence encodes CASSQVGGGVNEQFF.

This sequence joins TRBV5-5 and TRBJ1-5; D is undetermined. Germline V CDR1 and CDR2: SGHKS, YYEKEE (reference sequence). The CDR3 consists of 16 residues. The V end lost 0 bases, the J end lost 3 bases, and 13 bases lay between the germline ends. CDR3 nucleotides: TGTGCCAGCAGCTTGGTAGGCGGGAGGGCCAATCAGCCCCAGCATTTT. Its protein product is CASSLVGGRANQPQHF.

The chain carries TRBV7-6 and TRBJ2-5, with D tentatively TRBD1 (6 bases). Germline V gene lookup returns CDR1 SGHVS and CDR2 FNYEAQ. V lost 5 bases to trimming and J lost 5 bases, with 15 bases between them. The CDR3 covers 14 residues. CDR3 DNA sequence: TGTGCCAGCAGCCCGGGTGGCCAGGGGGAGACCCAGTACTTC. As protein: CASSPGGQGETQYF.

The V gene is TRBV2, the J gene TRBJ2-5; weak D call: TRBD2 (6 bases). CDR1 SNHLY and CDR2 FYNNEI come from the germline V gene. This CDR3 region has 16 residues. V was pared by 4 bases and J by 5 bases, with 20 bases between. The CDR3 protein is CASSGAGLYYRETQYF. CDR3 DNA sequence: TGTGCCAGCAGTGGGGCGGGGTTATACTACCGGGAGACCCAGTACTTC.

J is TRBJ2-5 and V is TRBV12-5; tentative D call: TRBD1 (6 bases). Germline lookup yields CDR1 LGHNT and CDR2 FRNRAP. CDR3 length: 13 amino acids. V dropped 5 bases and J dropped 2 bases, with 9 bases sitting between them. CDR3 amino acids: CASGSGQQETQYF. The CDR3 coding sequence is TGTGCTAGTGGTAGCGGACAGCAAGAGACCCAGTACTTC.

This clone turned up a few times. The rearrangement joins TRBV19 to TRBJ2-7, with 16 bases that match TRBD2. In germline, CDR1 is LNHDA, CDR2 SQIVND (reference sequence). Trimming cost V 4 bases and J 6 bases; bases outside gene matches: 3. The CDR3 runs to 15 residues. CDR3 sequence (DNA): TGTGCCAGTAGTAAGGGACTAGCGGGAGGGCGCGAGCAGTACTTC. As protein: CASSKGLAGGREQYF.

CDR3 sequence (DNA): TGTGCCAGCAGCCAGAAATCACTAGCGGGGAGCCCCAGCTCCTACGAGCAGTACTTC. Encoded protein: CASSQKSLAGSPSSYEQYF. The gene calls are TRBV4-2 and TRBJ2-7; 10 bases agree with TRBD2. Losses at the gene ends were 3 bases for V and 0 bases for J; bases not matched to a gene: 14. Germline V CDR1 and CDR2: LGHNA, YNFKEQ. This CDR3 region has 19 residues.

The chain has TRBV28 and TRBJ1-5, with D perhaps matching TRBD1 (6 bases). CDR1 MDHEN and CDR2 SYDVKM come from the germline V gene. The germline V and J ends were trimmed by 4 bases and 1 base, with 20 bases remaining between them. This CDR3 is built from 18 residues. CDR3 DNA sequence: TGTGCCAGCAGTTCCCCCCCTACGGGACATCTCAGCAATCAGCCCCAGCATTTT. Translating it yields CASSSPPTGHLSNQPQHF.

The gene calls are TRBV15 and TRBJ1-1; D gene unclear. V was trimmed by 4 bases and J by 5 bases, leaving 14 bases between them. CDR3 length equals 14 residues. From germline, CDR1 is LNHNV and CDR2 YYDKDF (reference sequence). For the CDR3, the DNA is TGTGCCACCAGCACCGGACGGAGGGTTACTGAAGCTTTCTTT. It codes for CATSTGRRVTEAFF.

The CDR3 sequence: CASSSGTSLDEQYF. The CDR3 nucleotides are TGTGCCAGCAGTTCCGGGACTAGCTTGGACGAGCAGTACTTC. The rearrangement uses TRBV6-5 and TRBJ2-5; 9 nucleotides line up with TRBD2. The J call may be mistaken, given a closer DNA end match to TRBJ2-7. Germline V gene data show CDR1 as MNHEY and CDR2 as SVGAGI. The CDR3 runs to 14 residues.

To note about this clone: The junction shows a germline mismatch at one end, possibly a read error. This chain uses TRBV7-7 with TRBJ2-7, with D possibly TRBD2 on 5 matching bases. This CDR3 region has 14 residues. Germline V gives CDR1 SSHAT, CDR2 FNYEAQ (reference sequence). For the CDR3, the DNA is TGTGCTAGCAGCTTGGCCCGGGATGGGTCCGAGCAGTACTTC. Its translation: CASSLARDGSEQYF.

The V call is TRBV19, the J call TRBJ2-1, with 9 bases aligning to TRBD1. Germline loops: CDR1 LNHDA, CDR2 SQIVND (reference sequence). V lost 7 bases to trimming and J lost 9 bases; unmatched junction nucleotides: 13. The CDR3 consists of 15 residues. The CDR3 is CASTSLQGAWSEQFF. CDR3 sequence (DNA): TGTGCCAGTACTTCCCTACAGGGGGCTTGGAGTGAGCAGTTCTTC.

This clone was detected only a few times. V and J are TRBV4-1 and TRBJ1-1; TRBD1 matches at 8 bases. Per germline, CDR1 MGHRA and CDR2 YSYEKL. The CDR3 loop spans 15 amino acids. V shed 4 bases and J 0 bases; nucleotides not matched to a gene: 4. CDR3 coding DNA: TGCGCCAGCAGCCCGACAGGGGAGATGAACACTGAAGCTTTCTTT. Protein sequence: CASSPTGEMNTEAFF.

This clone was counted a few times. V is TRBV7-3 and J is TRBJ2-1; 7 nucleotides match TRBD2. This CDR3 region has 14 residues. V shed 2 bases, J shed 6 bases, and the junction held 4 bases outside the gene matches. The germline CDR1 and CDR2 sequences are SGHTA and FQGTGA. As DNA, the CDR3 is TGTGCCAGCAGCTTACGGCGGACTAGCAATGAGCAGTTCTTC. As protein: CASSLRRTSNEQFF.

The chain links TRBV28 to TRBJ1-2; perhaps TRBD1 as D (6 bases). Trimming removed 0 bases at V and 8 bases at J, with 10 bases between. This CDR3 has 13 amino acids. Germline V gene sequence: CDR1 MDHEN, CDR2 SYDVKM. CDR3 region: CASSLWQGKGYTF. CDR3 DNA: TGTGCCAGCAGTTTATGGCAGGGGAAGGGCTACACCTTC.

This clone was observed a few times. The rearrangement joins TRBV7-3 to TRBJ2-1, with D maybe TRBD2 (6 bases). The CDR3 has 14 amino acids. Germline V lookup: CDR1 SGHTA, CDR2 FQGTGA. V was clipped by 5 bases and J by 5 bases, with 13 bases between them. The CDR3 spells CASSRDLLHNEQFF. The CDR3 DNA sequence: TGTGCCAGCAGCCGGGACTTATTACACAATGAGCAGTTCTTC.

This chain connects TRBV30 to TRBJ1-1; 7 bases line up with TRBD1. The J segment lost 10 bases and the V segment lost 5 bases, leaving 7 bases of the junction unmatched. The CDR3 sequence is 11 residues long. Germline CDR1 GTSNPN, CDR2 SVGIG (reference sequence). The CDR3 sequence: CAWAQTGVAFF. CDR3 DNA sequence: TGTGCCTGGGCCCAAACAGGGGTAGCTTTCTTT.

The V gene is TRBV2, the J gene TRBJ2-7, with TRBD2 matching over 9 bases. J lost 4 bases, V lost 10 bases, and 5 bases had no gene match. Germline CDR1 is SNHLY and CDR2 is FYNNEI. This CDR3 has 12 residues. CDR3 amino acids: CATRLADYEQYF. DNA for the CDR3: TGTGCCACCCGACTAGCGGATTACGAGCAGTACTTC.

V and J are TRBV11-3 and TRBJ2-1; D is unresolved. Germline V gives CDR1 SGHNT, CDR2 YENEEA. The CDR3 length is 13 residues. Trimming took off 2 bases at V and 0 bases at J, with 2 bases between the two ends. CDR3 DNA sequence: TGTGCCAGCAGCTTATACTCCTACAATGAGCAGTTCTTC. This sequence encodes CASSLYSYNEQFF.

The chain couples TRBV2 to TRBJ2-7; possible D gene TRBD2, 7 bases. The germline V gene encodes CDR1 SNHLY and CDR2 FYNNEI. Trimming took 7 bases from V and 1 from J, leaving 23 bases between them. This CDR3 has 17 residues. The CDR3 region has the DNA TGTGCCAGCAACCCCTTTAGCGGAGGGAGGGGGTCCTACGAGCAGTACTTC. Protein sequence: CASNPFSGGRGSYEQYF.

The chain employs TRBV5-1 and TRBJ1-1; 8 nucleotides line up with TRBD1. The V gene's germline CDR1 is SGHRS and CDR2 YFSETQ. V gave up 7 bases and J gave up 0 bases; unmatched junction bases: 14. CDR3 length equals 17 residues. The CDR3 reads CASHSFQGAGVNTEAFF. The CDR3 nucleotides are TGCGCCAGCCACTCCTTCCAGGGGGCCGGGGTGAACACTGAAGCTTTCTTT.

The chain recombines TRBV5-4 with TRBJ1-2; 7 bases line up with TRBD1. Germline V gene data show CDR1 as SGHNT and CDR2 as YYREEE (reference sequence). The V and J ends lost 2 bases and 3 bases, in that order; junction bases with no gene match: 1. The CDR3 is 13 residues long. The CDR3 DNA sequence: TGTGCCAGCAGCTTCGGGACAGACTATGGCTACACCTTC. Translated: CASSFGTDYGYTF. Using reference TRBV5-4 and TRBJ1-2 for the parts outside the CDR3, the full variable domain is ETGVTQSPTHLIKTRGQQVTLRCSSQSGHNTVSWYQQALGQGPQFIFQYYREEENGRGNFPPRFSGLQFPNYSSELNVNALELDDSALYLCASSFGTDYGYTFGSGTRLTVV.